Each of the 20 T cell receptor beta chains below was sequenced from the same sample in a study of blood T cells in healthy people across ages. The authors ran a second PCR of 7 to 11 cycles using a sample-barcoded 5' primer and a J-beta primer mix. TCRdb re-derived calls from the 5' RACE reads in MiXCR, one entry per CDR3 protein. The repertoire holds under 1,100,000 distinct CDR3 sequences, with roughly a quarter as singletons. These same records also appear under a second study, on T cells of mothers and their children.

Input material: blood. The receptor source for this set is a girl aged 2 to 9 in good health.

A word on this clonotype: Because it lacks the conserved phenylalanine or tryptophan at the end, this CDR3 is likely a read error. The chain joins TRBV12-3 or TRBV12-4 to TRBJ2-7; 8 positions agree with TRBD1. Unmatched junction bases numbered 9, after V lost 3 bases and J lost 2 bases. The CDR3 is 16 amino acids. CDR3 loop: CASSFDPGQAPYEQYC. The CDR3 DNA reads TGTGCCAGCAGTTTCGACCCGGGACAGGCCCCCTACGAGCAGTACTGC.

This clonotype turned up a few times. The rearrangement links TRBV12-3 or TRBV12-4 to TRBJ2-1; a possible D gene is TRBD2 (5 bases). The CDR3 consists of 17 residues. Trimming shortened V by 3 bases and J by 0 bases, and 15 bases separated the two germline ends. The CDR3 DNA is TGTGCCAGCAGTTTTTTGTCGAGCGGTGGCTCCTACAATGAGCAGTTCTTC. Its protein is CASSFLSSGGSYNEQFF.

This clonotype was observed a handful of times. The V gene is TRBV28, the J gene TRBJ1-1; D not resolved. The CDR3 has 14 amino acids. V dropped 3 bases and J dropped 8 bases, with 16 bases sitting between them. In germline, CDR1 is MDHEN, CDR2 SYDVKM. The CDR3 DNA sequence: TGTGCCAGCAGTTTTATGAGGTTATTTGCGGAAGCTTTCTTT. It specifies CASSFMRLFAEAFF.

The J gene is TRBJ2-1, the V gene TRBV20-1; D might be TRBD2 (6 bases). Per the germline V gene, CDR1 is DFQATT and CDR2 is SNEGSKA (reference sequence). With 6 bases removed from V and 8 bases from J, the gap between germline ends came to 23 bases. The CDR3 is made up of 15 amino acids. CDR3 sequence reads: CSAGPSVRRSDEQFF. For the CDR3, the DNA is TGCAGTGCAGGACCTAGCGTCAGGAGATCCGATGAGCAGTTCTTC.

The J gene is TRBJ2-3, the V gene TRBV7-8; D unclear. Germline CDR1 and CDR2: SGHVS and FQNEAQ. V was shortened by 2 bases and J by 2 bases, with 14 bases between the two germline ends. The CDR3 is 16 residues long. CDR3 in amino acids: CASSLFALSDTDTQYF. DNA for the CDR3: TGTGCCAGCAGCTTATTTGCTTTGTCTGACACAGATACGCAGTATTTT. Together with reference TRBV7-8 and TRBJ2-3, the CDR3 gives the full variable domain: GAGVSQSPRYKVAKRGQDVALRCDPISGHVSLFWYQQALGQGPEFLTYFQNEAQLDKSGLPSDRFFAERPEGSVSTLKIQRTQQEDSAVYLCASSLFALSDTDTQYFGPGTRLTVL.

This clonotype showed up just a few times. The chain recombines TRBV12-3 or TRBV12-4 with TRBJ1-1; no firm D call. The ends were cut back, 6 bases at V and 5 bases at J, with 10 bases in the middle. The CDR3 is 12 amino acids. CDR3 region: CASSPVETEAFF. Here the CDR3 DNA reads TGTGCCAGCAGCCCGGTGGAGACTGAAGCTTTCTTT.

This clonotype was found a few times. The rearrangement joins TRBV5-8 to TRBJ2-3; D is perhaps TRBD1 (6 bases). Germline loops: CDR1 SGHTS, CDR2 YDEGEE. V lost 6 bases to trimming and J lost 8 bases, with 13 bases between them. The CDR3 runs to 12 residues. The CDR3 here is CASTYRAGTQYF. The CDR3 DNA sequence: TGTGCCAGCACTTACAGGGCGGGTACGCAGTATTTT.

This clonotype has only a few counts. The chain combines TRBV7-9 with TRBJ2-4; 11 bases are shared with TRBD2. Losses at the gene ends were 1 base for V and 6 bases for J; bases not matched to a gene: 2. The CDR3 length is 15 residues. Germline V lookup: CDR1 SEHNR, CDR2 FQNEAQ (reference sequence). The CDR3 is CASSLVTSGGNIQYF. CDR3 DNA: TGTGCCAGCAGCTTAGTAACTAGCGGGGGAAACATTCAGTACTTC.

This chain uses TRBV12-3 or TRBV12-4 with TRBJ2-5; 9 bases fit TRBD1. V lost 4 bases and J lost 11; bases outside the gene matches: 11. The CDR3 totals 14 residues. This chain's CDR3 is CASSSRTGEEKQYF. CDR3 DNA sequence: TGTGCCAGCAGTTCACGGACAGGGGAAGAAAAGCAGTACTTC.

The genes are TRBV20-1 and TRBJ1-1, with a tentative D call TRBD1 (6 bases). The germline V gene encodes CDR1 DFQATT and CDR2 SNEGSKA (reference sequence). This CDR3 region has 13 residues. Deletions cut 2 bases from V and 4 bases from J, with 11 bases between. Written as DNA, the CDR3 is TGCAGTGCTAGAAAACAGGGATTCACTGAAGCTTTCTTT. Amino acids: CSARKQGFTEAFF.

CDR3 in DNA: TGTGCCAGCAGTTACTCAGTAACCGGGTTTCGAGACTATGGCTACACCTTC. Its protein product is CASSYSVTGFRDYGYTF. J is TRBJ1-2 and V is TRBV6-5; no firm D call. Trimming cost V 0 bases and J 3 bases, with 17 bases left between them. This CDR3 comprises 17 residues. CDR1 and CDR2 from the germline V gene are MNHEY and SVGAGI.

The chain joins TRBV7-3 to TRBJ2-5, with unresolved D. The DNA end is more similar to TRBJ2-7, so the J call may be wrong. Germline CDR1 SGHTA, CDR2 FQGTGA. The CDR3 runs 15 residues. CDR3 in DNA: TGTGCCAGCAGCTTGGACCCGTCACCAACCTACGAGCAGTACTTC. Translation gives CASSLDPSPTYEQYF.

This clonotype was found a few times. The rearrangement links TRBV7-2 to TRBJ2-5, with 10 positions matching TRBD2. The J call is in doubt because the DNA end fits TRBJ2-7 better. Germline V gene sequence: CDR1 SGHTA, CDR2 FQGNSA. There are 14 residues in the CDR3. In nucleotides, the CDR3 is TGTGCCAGCAGATCCAGCGGGGGGGGATACGAGCAGTACTTC. It specifies CASRSSGGGYEQYF.

There are a few counts of this clonotype. V gene TRBV18 combines with J gene TRBJ2-1, with D maybe TRBD1 (5 bases). The CDR3 is made up of 12 amino acids. V gave up 6 bases and J gave up 8 bases, with 11 bases separating them. Germline loops: CDR1 KGHSH, CDR2 LQKENI. The CDR3: CASSSGWDEQFF. The CDR3 bases are TGTGCCAGCTCTTCAGGGTGGGATGAGCAGTTCTTC.

The rearrangement links TRBV29-1 to TRBJ2-1; 13 bases map to TRBD2. V shed 3 bases, J shed 8 bases, and the junction held 7 bases outside the gene matches. The CDR3 spans 15 residues. The germline gives CDR1 SQVTM, CDR2 ANQGSEA. The CDR3 DNA follows: TGCAGCGTTGAGGGCGGGACTAGCGGGATCGATGAGCAGTTCTTC. Amino acids: CSVEGGTSGIDEQFF.

The sample holds many counts of this clonotype. The chain joins TRBV4-3 to TRBJ2-5; 10 bases agree with TRBD1. The CDR3 loop spans 15 amino acids. V shed 5 bases, J shed 3 bases, and the junction held 6 bases outside the gene matches. From germline, CDR1 is LGHNA and CDR2 YSLEER. CDR3 in amino acids: CASSERDRGKETQYF. DNA for the CDR3: TGCGCCAGCAGCGAACGGGACAGGGGAAAAGAGACCCAGTACTTC.

This clonotype was observed a handful of times. V gene TRBV12-3 or TRBV12-4 combines with J gene TRBJ2-4; D may be TRBD2 (6 bases). The V end was cut by 5 bases, the J end by 5 bases, with 22 bases between. This CDR3 has 17 amino acids. CDR3 loop: CASSATRQGTGENIQYF. CDR3 nucleotide sequence: TGTGCCAGCAGTGCAACACGGCAGGGTACGGGAGAAAACATTCAGTACTTC.

This clonotype was detected a few times. V and J are TRBV28 and TRBJ2-6; weak D call: TRBD1 (5 bases). The CDR3 spans 16 residues. Trimming left V 2 bases short and J 2 bases short, with 10 bases between. CDR1 is MDHEN and CDR2 is SYDVKM in the germline V gene. CDR3 sequence reads: CASSLGLGAGANVLTF. CDR3 sequence (DNA): TGTGCCAGCAGTTTAGGCCTAGGGGCTGGGGCCAACGTCCTGACTTTC.

This clonotype was seen more than once but under ten times. This chain connects TRBV7-8 to TRBJ2-1, with D tentatively TRBD2 (6 bases). The CDR3 sequence is 13 residues long. CDR1 SGHVS and CDR2 FQNEAQ come from the germline V gene. Trimming removed 1 base at V and 9 bases at J, with 10 bases between. CDR3 protein: CASSLEVSGEQFF. CDR3 in DNA: TGTGCCAGCAGCTTAGAAGTTAGCGGTGAGCAGTTCTTC.

The rearrangement joins TRBV7-2 to TRBJ1-2, with a possible D match to TRBD1 (5 bases). Germline V gene sequence: CDR1 SGHTA, CDR2 FQGNSA. The CDR3 covers 12 residues. Trimming took 7 bases from V and 7 from J, leaving 13 bases between them. CDR3 DNA: TGTGCCAGCATCCTGCCAGGGTTTGGCTACACCTTC. Protein sequence: CASILPGFGYTF.